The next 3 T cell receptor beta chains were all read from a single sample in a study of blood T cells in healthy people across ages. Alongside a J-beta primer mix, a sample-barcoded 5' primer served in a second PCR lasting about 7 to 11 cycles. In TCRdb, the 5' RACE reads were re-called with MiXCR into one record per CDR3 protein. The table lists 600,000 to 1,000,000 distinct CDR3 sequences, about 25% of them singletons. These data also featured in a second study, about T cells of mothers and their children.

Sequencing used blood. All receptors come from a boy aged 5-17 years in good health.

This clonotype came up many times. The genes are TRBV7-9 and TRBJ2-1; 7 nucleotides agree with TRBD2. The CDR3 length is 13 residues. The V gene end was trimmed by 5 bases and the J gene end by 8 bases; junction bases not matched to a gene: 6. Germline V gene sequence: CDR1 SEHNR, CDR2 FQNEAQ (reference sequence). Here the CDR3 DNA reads TGTGCCAGCAGCCTACCGGGGGGTGATGAGCAGTTCTTC. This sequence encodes CASSLPGGDEQFF.

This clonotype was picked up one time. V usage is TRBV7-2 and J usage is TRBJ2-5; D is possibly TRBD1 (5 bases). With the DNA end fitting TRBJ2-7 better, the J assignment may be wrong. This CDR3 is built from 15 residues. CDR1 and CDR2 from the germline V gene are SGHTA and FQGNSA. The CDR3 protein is CASSFFVGVSYEQYF. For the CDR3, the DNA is TGTGCCAGCAGCTTCTTTGTAGGGGTCTCCTACGAGCAGTACTTC.

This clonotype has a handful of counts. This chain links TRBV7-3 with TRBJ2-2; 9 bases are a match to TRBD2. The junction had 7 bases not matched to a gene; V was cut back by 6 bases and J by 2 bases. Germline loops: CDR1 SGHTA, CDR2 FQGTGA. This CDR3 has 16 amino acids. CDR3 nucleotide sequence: TGTGCCAGCAGTCCACTAGCGGGCATAAACACCGGGGAGCTGTTTTTT. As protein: CASSPLAGINTGELFF.